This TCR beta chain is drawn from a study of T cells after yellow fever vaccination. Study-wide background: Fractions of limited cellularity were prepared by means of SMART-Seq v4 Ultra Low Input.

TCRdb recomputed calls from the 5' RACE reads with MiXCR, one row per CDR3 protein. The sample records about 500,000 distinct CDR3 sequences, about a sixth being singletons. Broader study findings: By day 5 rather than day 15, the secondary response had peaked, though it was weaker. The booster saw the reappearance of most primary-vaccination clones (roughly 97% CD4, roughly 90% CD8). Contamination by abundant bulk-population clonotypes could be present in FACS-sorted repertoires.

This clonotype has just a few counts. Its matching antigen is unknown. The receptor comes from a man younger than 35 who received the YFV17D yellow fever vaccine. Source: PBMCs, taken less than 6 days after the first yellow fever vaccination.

The CDR3 DNA is TGTGCCAGCAGACTAGCGGGGGACTACGAGCAGTACTTC. This encodes CASRLAGDYEQYF. The chain recombines TRBV27 with TRBJ2-7; 11 bases map to TRBD2. Per the germline V gene, CDR1 is MNHEY and CDR2 is SMNVEV (reference sequence). V lost 6 bases, J lost 3 bases, and 1 base stayed unmatched. This CDR3 is 13 amino acids long.